This T cell receptor beta chain was documented in a study of cytomegalovirus exposure and HLA in healthy donors. The CDR3 covers 15 residues. Germline V gives CDR1 MNHEY, CDR2 SVGAGI. Trimming removed 0 bases at V and 0 bases at J, with 8 bases between. The PCR used 60 Vbeta and 13 Jbeta primers. Here immunoSEQ multiplex PCR was the method, and the copy in TCRdb shows in-frame clones only, minus some. The profile shows approximately 210,000 clones, approximately 79% of them singletons. Input material: PBMCs. The chain recombines TRBV6-5 with TRBJ1-1; no definite D call. The origin of this receptor is a girl aged 5 to 17 in good health and CMV-seropositive. The CDR3 coding sequence is TGTGCCAGCAGTTACTCGAGCGCTATGAACACTGAAGCTTTCTTT. Translation gives CASSYSSAMNTEAFF.